Shown below are 29 T cell receptor beta chains from a single sample sequenced in a study of CD8 T cells in ankylosing spondylitis. TCRdb fed the 5' RACE reads into MiXCR, producing one record per CDR3 protein. The table includes hundreds of thousands of distinct CDR3 sequences, 20% to 25% detected once. The sequenced material came from blood, either unsorted or a sorted T cell fraction (not recorded which). These receptors all come from a male donor with ankylosing spondylitis or in good health (not recorded which).

This clonotype has a handful of counts. This chain uses TRBV2 with TRBJ2-7, with D unclear. Trimming took 5 bases from V and 2 from J, leaving 7 bases between them. The CDR3 has 12 amino acids. CDR1 is SNHLY and CDR2 is FYNNEI in the germline V gene. CDR3 coding DNA: TGTGCCAGCAGTAAACAACCCTACGAGCAGTACTTC. Amino acid sequence: CASSKQPYEQYF. The full variable domain, rest sourced from reference TRBV2 and TRBJ2-7, is EPEVTQTPSHQVTQMGQEVILRCVPISNHLYFYWYRQILGQKVEFLVSFYNNEISEKSEIFDDQFSVERPDGSNFTLKIRSTKLEDSAMYFCASSKQPYEQYFGPGTRLTVT.

This clonotype occurred a few times. The rearrangement joins TRBV14 to TRBJ2-7; D unclear. V was clipped by 5 bases and J by 2 bases, with 10 bases between them. Germline lookup yields CDR1 SGHDN and CDR2 FVKESK. The CDR3 contains 13 residues. As DNA, the CDR3 is TGTGCCAGCAGCTCGGACGTTGCCTACGAGCAGTACTTC. Its protein is CASSSDVAYEQYF. Complete variable domain (other parts from reference TRBV14 and TRBJ2-7): EAGVTQFPSHSVIEKGQTVTLRCDPISGHDNLYWYRRVMGKEIKFLLHFVKESKQDESGMPNNRFLAERTGGTYSTLKVQPAELEDSGVYFCASSSDVAYEQYFGPGTRLTVT.

The gene calls are TRBV12-3 or TRBV12-4 and TRBJ2-5, with D perhaps assigned TRBD1 or TRBD2 (5 bases each). The CDR3 totals 13 residues. Trimming took off 7 bases at V and 5 bases at J, with 14 bases between the two ends. This chain's CDR3 is CASIRDPEETQYF. In DNA form, the CDR3 reads TGTGCCAGCATTCGGGACCCTGAGGAGACCCAGTACTTC.

This clonotype has just a few counts. The genes are TRBV28 and TRBJ2-7, with D uncertain. Between the trimmed V and J ends, which lost 1 base and 2 bases, there was a span of 9 bases. This CDR3 is 14 amino acids long. Germline loops: CDR1 MDHEN, CDR2 SYDVKM. This CDR3 reads CASSLLGRTYEQYF. CDR3 bases: TGTGCCAGCAGTTTATTAGGACGGACCTACGAGCAGTACTTC.

This clonotype has more than one count but fewer than ten. The V call is TRBV18, the J call TRBJ2-2; 8 positions match TRBD1. Germline trimming cut 5 bases from V and 5 bases from J; bases unmatched to any gene: 7. Germline V gene data show CDR1 as KGHSH and CDR2 as LQKENI. This CDR3 has 15 residues. The CDR3 coding sequence is TGTGCCAGCTCAACGACAGGGGCTGATACCGGGGAGCTGTTTTTT. Protein product: CASSTTGADTGELFF.

This clonotype was seen a few times. The chain couples TRBV5-1 to TRBJ1-2; D not resolved. Germline CDR1 reads SGHRS; CDR2 reads YFSETQ. This CDR3 has 14 residues. The V and J ends lost 3 bases and 3 bases respectively, with 12 bases between them. The chain's CDR3 is CASSSLTPDYGYTF. Written as DNA, the CDR3 is TGCGCCAGCAGCTCCCTAACACCAGACTATGGCTACACCTTC. Variable domain in full (rest from reference TRBV5-1 and TRBJ1-2): KAGVTQTPRYLIKTRGQQVTLSCSPISGHRSVSWYQQTPGQGLQFLFEYFSETQRNKGNFPGRFSGRQFSNSRSEMNVSTLELGDSALYLCASSSLTPDYGYTFGSGTRLTVV.

The chain employs TRBV6-1 and TRBJ2-1, with D perhaps assigned TRBD1 or TRBD2 (5 bases each). The V end was cut by 6 bases, the J end by 4 bases, with 13 bases between. The CDR3 length is 14 residues. The germline gives CDR1 MNHNS, CDR2 SASEGT. CDR3 DNA: TGTGCCAGCAGAAACCGGGACCCATACAATGAGCAGTTCTTC. Its translation: CASRNRDPYNEQFF.

This clonotype was recorded a few times. J is TRBJ2-1 and V is TRBV5-5; TRBD2 might be the D (6 bases). The CDR3 runs 15 residues. Germline V gene sequence: CDR1 SGHKS, CDR2 YYEKEE (reference sequence). V dropped 1 base and J dropped 8 bases, with 16 bases sitting between them. The CDR3: CASSLYLGRGDEQFF. CDR3 sequence (DNA): TGTGCCAGCAGCTTGTATTTGGGGCGGGGAGATGAGCAGTTCTTC.

This clonotype has more than one count but fewer than ten. The chain is built from TRBV20-1 and TRBJ2-2; 8 bases map to TRBD1. Trimming took 7 bases from V and 3 from J; bases not matched to a gene: 10. This CDR3 spans 15 amino acids. Germline V gene data show CDR1 as DFQATT and CDR2 as SNEGSKA (reference sequence). CDR3 nucleotide sequence: TGCAGTGTCCCCGGACAGGGCCTCGACACCGGGGAGCTGTTTTTT. Its protein is CSVPGQGLDTGELFF.

This clonotype was counted a few times. The chain recombines TRBV5-1 with TRBJ2-1, with unresolved D. The V and J ends lost 3 bases and 5 bases respectively, with 3 bases between them. Germline assignment: CDR1 SGHRS and CDR2 YFSETQ. The CDR3 is made up of 11 amino acids. CDR3 sequence reads: CASSWNNEQFF. The CDR3 DNA follows: TGCGCCAGCAGCTGGAACAATGAGCAGTTCTTC.

This clonotype appeared a few times. CDR3 DNA: TGTGCCAGCAAGGGACTAGCGTTACTATACAATGAGCAGTTCTTC. Translated, it gives CASKGLALLYNEQFF. The rearrangement uses TRBV6-4 and TRBJ2-1; 10 nucleotides agree with TRBD2. CDR1 is MRHNA and CDR2 is SNTAGT in the germline V gene. V trimming: 7 bases; J trimming: 4 bases; junction bases outside the gene matches: 7. This CDR3 region has 15 residues.

In its sample, this clonotype was seen a few times. The rearrangement uses TRBV5-8 and TRBJ2-1, with 8 bases fitting TRBD2. The ends lost 3 bases at V and 4 bases at J; junction bases unmatched: 12. CDR1 is SGHTS and CDR2 is YDEGEE in the germline V gene. This CDR3 has 17 amino acids. CDR3 in amino acids: CASSYKTIAGWYNEQFF. DNA for the CDR3: TGTGCCAGCAGCTATAAGACCATAGCGGGGTGGTACAATGAGCAGTTCTTC.

This chain connects TRBV12-3 or TRBV12-4 to TRBJ2-7, with no clear D. The V and J ends lost 6 bases and 0 bases respectively, with 12 bases between them. This CDR3 spans 14 amino acids. The CDR3 DNA sequence: TGTGCCAGCAGCCTTTCTTGGACCTCCTACGAGCAGTACTTC. As protein: CASSLSWTSYEQYF.

This clonotype appeared a few times. The chain has TRBV14 and TRBJ2-3; D possibly matches TRBD1 or TRBD2 (5 bases each). CDR1 and CDR2 from the germline V gene are SGHDN and FVKESK. V was trimmed by 1 base and J by 2 bases, leaving 10 bases between them. The length of the CDR3 is 15 residues. The CDR3 region has the DNA TGTGCCAGCAGCCAAGGGGACGTATTCACAGATACGCAGTATTTT. This codes for CASSQGDVFTDTQYF.

This clonotype has more than one count but fewer than ten. The CDR3 nucleotides are TGTGCCAGCTCAACCCCAGACCTCGCCCGAGGGGACATTCAGTACTTC. Translating gives CASSTPDLARGDIQYF. V is TRBV18 and J is TRBJ2-4; D could derive from TRBD1 or TRBD2 (5 bases each). Between the trimmed V and J ends, which lost 5 bases and 8 bases, there was a span of 22 bases. Germline V gene data show CDR1 as KGHSH and CDR2 as LQKENI. The length of the CDR3 is 16 residues.

This rearrangement joins TRBV19 to TRBJ2-1; 9 bases agree with TRBD2. V gave up 5 bases and J gave up 8 bases; unmatched junction bases: 13. CDR3 size: 16 residues. Germline CDR1 LNHDA, CDR2 SQIVND (reference sequence). CDR3 in amino acids: CASSRSGGLGSDEQFF. DNA of the CDR3: TGTGCCAGTAGTCGTAGCGGGGGCCTTGGGAGCGATGAGCAGTTCTTC.

This chain links TRBV12-3 or TRBV12-4 with TRBJ2-7; the D is unclear. The CDR3 length is 15 residues. V was trimmed by 5 bases and J by 0 bases, leaving 14 bases between them. This CDR3 is CASSPSELSSYEQYF. The CDR3 DNA reads TGTGCCAGCAGTCCTTCGGAACTATCCTCCTACGAGCAGTACTTC.

This clonotype was observed a handful of times. V gene TRBV7-6 combines with J gene TRBJ2-3; 9 bases are a match to TRBD2. After removal of 1 base from V and 5 bases from J, the junction contained 7 bases not matched to a gene. The CDR3 loop spans 16 amino acids. Germline loops: CDR1 SGHVS, CDR2 FNYEAQ. The CDR3 sequence: CASSLGAGGPLDTQYF. The CDR3 DNA is TGTGCCAGCAGCTTAGGGGCGGGGGGGCCTTTAGATACGCAGTATTTT. Complete variable domain (other parts from reference TRBV7-6 and TRBJ2-3): GAGVSQSPRYKVTKRGQDVALRCDPISGHVSLYWYRQALGQGPEFLTYFNYEAQQDKSGLPNDRFSAERPEGSISTLTIQRTEQRDSAMYRCASSLGAGGPLDTQYFGPGTRLTVL.

This clonotype showed up just a few times. This chain joins TRBV6-5 and TRBJ2-5; a possible D gene is TRBD1 (5 bases). The CDR3 extends over 12 amino acids. The germline V gene has CDR1 MNHEY and CDR2 SVGAGI. The ends were cut back, 5 bases at V and 4 bases at J, with 8 bases in the middle. CDR3 protein: CASSPGLETQYF. In nucleotides, the CDR3 is TGTGCCAGCAGTCCAGGGCTAGAGACCCAGTACTTC.

J is TRBJ2-3 and V is TRBV12-3 or TRBV12-4; D call uncertain. This CDR3 region has 17 residues. The V gene lost 5 bases and the J gene lost 2 bases, with 20 bases spanning the gap. CDR3 sequence (DNA): TGTGCCAGCAGTCCCGGCCTCCCCCAAAAGGACACAGATACGCAGTATTTT. Translating it yields CASSPGLPQKDTDTQYF.

This rearrangement joins TRBV15 to TRBJ2-2; D call uncertain. Germline values: CDR1 LNHNV, CDR2 YYDKDF (reference sequence). There are 13 residues in the CDR3. The V gene lost 8 bases and the J gene lost 2 bases, with 9 bases spanning the gap. The CDR3 nucleotides read TGTGCCACCCGGACCGTTAACACCGGGGAGCTGTTTTTT. This sequence encodes CATRTVNTGELFF.

The chain links TRBV9 to TRBJ2-4; D gene uncertain. The CDR3 runs 15 residues. The germline V gene has CDR1 SGDLS and CDR2 YYNGEE. Trimming removed 4 bases from V and 0 bases from J, with 11 bases in between. The CDR3 sequence is CASSPSSLAKNIQYF. The DNA for the CDR3 is TGTGCCAGCAGCCCGAGTTCCCTAGCCAAAAACATTCAGTACTTC.

This clonotype turned up a few times. This rearrangement joins TRBV7-9 to TRBJ2-3; D perhaps matches TRBD1 (6 bases). The CDR3 runs to 15 residues. Deletions cut 1 base from V and 6 bases from J, with 14 bases between. The V gene's germline CDR1 is SEHNR and CDR2 FQNEAQ (reference sequence). CDR3 sequence reads: CASSLVTGFADTQYF. For the CDR3, the DNA is TGTGCCAGCAGCTTAGTCACAGGGTTCGCGGATACGCAGTATTTT.

This clonotype was observed a few times. The rearrangement uses TRBV4-1 and TRBJ2-7, with a possible D match to TRBD1 (6 bases). The CDR3 covers 14 residues. The ends were cut back, 1 base at V and 2 bases at J, with 9 bases in the middle. The germline gives CDR1 MGHRA, CDR2 YSYEKL. CDR3 in amino acids: CASSQVRQAYEQYF. The CDR3, as DNA: TGCGCCAGCAGCCAAGTGCGACAGGCCTACGAGCAGTACTTC.

This clonotype was seen only a few times. The chain links TRBV9 to TRBJ2-7, with D unresolved. V was pared by 0 bases and J by 6 bases, with 19 bases between. Germline V CDR1 and CDR2: SGDLS, YYNGEE. The CDR3 length is 16 residues. The chain's CDR3 is CASSVVANPSPLEQYF. CDR3 coding DNA: TGTGCCAGCAGCGTAGTGGCTAACCCGAGCCCCCTCGAGCAGTACTTC.

The chain is built from TRBV10-3 and TRBJ2-7; possibly TRBD1 or TRBD2 for D (5 bases each). The CDR3 covers 13 residues. Germline-derived CDR1 and CDR2 are ENHRY and SYGVKD. Trimming removed 3 bases at V and 4 bases at J, with 10 bases between. DNA of the CDR3: TGTGCCATCAGTGACATCGAGGGGTACGAGCAGTACTTC. Amino acids: CAISDIEGYEQYF.

The chain combines TRBV2 with TRBJ2-1, with D perhaps being TRBD1 or TRBD2 (5 bases each). There are 14 residues in the CDR3. CDR1 SNHLY and CDR2 FYNNEI come from the germline V gene. Trimming stripped 6 bases from V and 3 bases from J, with 12 bases between. The CDR3 bases are TGTGCCAGCAGCGGACAAGAGGGCTACAATGAGCAGTTCTTC. This translates into CASSGQEGYNEQFF.

This clonotype turned up a few times. This chain joins TRBV4-1 and TRBJ2-7; D possibly corresponds to TRBD1 (5 bases). Trimming stripped 1 base from V and 6 bases from J, with 10 bases between. The CDR3 extends over 13 amino acids. Looked up from germline, CDR1 is MGHRA and CDR2 is YSYEKL. The CDR3 nucleotides read TGCGCCAGCAGCCAAGCCGATGGGGCCGAGCAGTACTTC. Translating it yields CASSQADGAEQYF.

The V and J genes are TRBV15 and TRBJ2-2, with TRBD2 matching 10 bases. The germline V gene encodes CDR1 LNHNV and CDR2 YYDKDF (reference sequence). The CDR3 contains 19 residues. The V segment lost 4 bases and the J segment 4 bases; nucleotides outside the gene matches: 15. CDR3 bases: TGTGCCACCAGCAACCCGGCCACTAGCGGGGAACTCACCACCGGGGAGCTGTTTTTT. Its protein product is CATSNPATSGELTTGELFF.